The entry that follows covers one T cell receptor beta chain sequence. Antigen unknown. TCRdb redid the calling of the 5' RACE reads with MiXCR, one entry per CDR3 protein. This sample has about 250,000 distinct CDR3 sequences, with roughly 18% found just once. CDR3 length equals 14 residues. Germline V gives CDR1 LNHNV, CDR2 YYDKDF (reference sequence). With 9 bases removed from V and 2 bases from J, the gap between germline ends came to 13 bases. The data originate from a study of T-cell memory formation after mild COVID-19. As for the study in general: TCR clustering was largely donor specific. Regarding the study as a whole: In pre-infection memory, a portion of responding clones appeared, which suggested that cross-reactive memory joined. The study found contracting CD4+ clones mainly in CM and EM and contracting CD8+ clones in EMRA.

The sequence came from a man aged 18 to 29 who had mild COVID-19 (a few samples of this study predate the infection). Cell type and time point are not known. Sequencing was done on a sample of PBMCs or a T cell subset sorted from them (not recorded which). The gene calls are TRBV15 and TRBJ1-4; weak D call: TRBD1 (6 bases). The CDR3 nucleotides are TGTGCCACTCGACAGGAGGTGACTAATGAAAAACTGTTTTTT. It specifies CATRQEVTNEKLFF.